This is a list of T cell receptor beta chains from one sample in a study of T cells in Graves' hyperthyroidism and ophthalmopathy. TCRdb redid the calling of the multiplex PCR reads with MiXCR, one entry per CDR3 protein. The repertoire holds about 560,000 distinct CDR3 sequences, with around 14% as singletons. Material for sequencing was blood. These TCRs come from a woman aged 25 to 39 with Graves' hyperthyroidism. Each CDR3 is given with its conserved first and last residue. A D gene is named only where the DNA matches it firmly. Size values are once, few and many counts, or a class for expanded clones, and some rows have none.

d_gene,len,abundance,j_gene,v_gene,CDR3nt,CDR3aa
-,15,many,TRBJ2-7,TRBV12-3/TRBV12-4,TGTGCCAGCACCCTTGAAGCGCGGGGGCGATACGAGCAGTACTTC,CASTLEARGRYEQYF
-,15,many,TRBJ1-5,TRBV11-2,TGTGCCAGCAGCTTAGGAGGCGGGTACAATCAGCCCCAGCATTTT,CASSLGGGYNQPQHF
-,16,many,TRBJ2-3,TRBV15,TGTGCCACCAGCAAGGGGGGGCTAGGTGGCACAGATACGCAGTATTTT,CATSKGGLGGTDTQYF
TRBD2,14,few,TRBJ2-7,TRBV29-1,TGCAGCGTTGGGCCCAGCGGGAGTTCCTACGAGCAGTACTTC,CSVGPSGSSYEQYF
TRBD2,15,-,TRBJ2-1,TRBV7-3,TGTGCCAGCAGCGTCTCTAGCGGAGTCGTCTATGAGCAGTTCTTC,CASSVSSGVVYEQFF
-,15,few,TRBJ1-5,TRBV27,TGTGCCAGCCGTAGAGGCGGGGCGGGCAATCAGCCCCAGCATTTT,CASRRGGAGNQPQHF
TRBD2,16,many,TRBJ2-3,TRBV7-3,TGTGCCAGCAGCTTACTAGCGGGAGGGCCGGCAGATACGCAGTATTTT,CASSLLAGGPADTQYF
TRBD1,14,many,TRBJ1-4,TRBV7-9,TGTGCCAGCAGCTCCCGACGACAGGGGGAAAAACTGTTTTTT,CASSSRRQGEKLFF
TRBD1,15,-,TRBJ1-4,TRBV7-6,TGTGCCAGCAGCTTAGTCCAGGGGGCGCGTGAAAAACTGTTTTTT,CASSLVQGAREKLFF
TRBD2,15,many,TRBJ2-5,TRBV20-1,TGCAGTGCTGATCGACTAGCGGGAGAGATGGAGACCCAGTACTTC,CSADRLAGEMETQYF
-,14,many,TRBJ2-2,TRBV27,TGTGCCAGCAGTCCGGGACAAAGGGGATGGGAGCTGTTTTTT,CASSPGQRGWELFF
TRBD2,18,few,TRBJ2-1,TRBV20-1,TGCAGTGCTAGAACAAGAGATTCGTGGGGGGGAGTTCACAATGAGCAGTTCTTC,CSARTRDSWGGVHNEQFF
TRBD2,15,many,TRBJ2-7,TRBV28,TGTGCCAGCAGTACCCGGGGGGGAGGGTTCTACGAGCAGTACTTC,CASSTRGGGFYEQYF